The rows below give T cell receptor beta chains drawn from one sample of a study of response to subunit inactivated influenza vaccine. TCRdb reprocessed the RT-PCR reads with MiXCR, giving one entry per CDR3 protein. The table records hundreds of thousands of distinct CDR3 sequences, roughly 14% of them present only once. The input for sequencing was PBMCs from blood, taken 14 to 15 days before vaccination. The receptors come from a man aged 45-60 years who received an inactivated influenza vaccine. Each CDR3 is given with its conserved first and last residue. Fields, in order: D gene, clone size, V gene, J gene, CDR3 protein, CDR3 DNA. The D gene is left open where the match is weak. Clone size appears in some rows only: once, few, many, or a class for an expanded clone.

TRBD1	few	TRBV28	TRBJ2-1	CASQALDRDNEQFF	TGTGCCAGCCAAGCGCTGGACAGGGACAATGAGCAGTTCTTC
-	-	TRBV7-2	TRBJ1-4	CASSPEAGIATNEKLFF	TGTGCCAGCTCCCCGGAGGCGGGGATTGCAACTAATGAAAAACTGTTTTTT
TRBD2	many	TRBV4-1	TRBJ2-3	CASSRRTSGVTDTQYF	TGCGCCAGCAGCCGCCGAACTAGCGGGGTAACAGATACGCAGTATTTT
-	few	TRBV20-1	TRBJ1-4	CSARQVNEKLFF	TGCAGTGCTAGACAAGTAAATGAAAAACTGTTTTTT
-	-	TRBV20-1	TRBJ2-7	CSARELGKYEQYF	TGCAGTGCGAGAGAACTGGGCAAATACGAGCAGTACTTC
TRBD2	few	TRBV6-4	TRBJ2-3	CASSPGLAGALDDTQYF	TGTGCCAGCAGTCCGGGACTAGCGGGGGCCCTAGACGATACGCAGTATTTT
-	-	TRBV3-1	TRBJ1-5	CASSHDQGPGYLRNQPQHF	TGTGCCAGCAGCCACGACCAGGGGCCCGGGTATTTGCGCAATCAGCCCCAGCATTTT
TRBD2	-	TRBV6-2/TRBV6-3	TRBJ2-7	CASSYSRTSGNYEQYF	TGTGCCAGCAGTTACTCAAGGACTAGCGGGAACTACGAGCAGTACTTC
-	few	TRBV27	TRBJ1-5	CASSSGLSQPQHF	TGTGCCAGCAGCTCGGGTCTATCCCAGCCCCAGCATTTT
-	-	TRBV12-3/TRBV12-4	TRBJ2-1	CASSPIGGFNEQFF	TGTGCCAGCAGCCCCATAGGGGGGTTCAATGAGCAGTTCTTC
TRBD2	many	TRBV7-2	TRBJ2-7	CASSITSGRGYEQYF	TGTGCCAGCAGCATCACTAGCGGGAGAGGCTACGAGCAGTACTTC
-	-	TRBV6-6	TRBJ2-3	CASSYPSSDTQYF	TGTGCCAGCAGTTACCCCAGTTCAGATACGCAGTATTTT
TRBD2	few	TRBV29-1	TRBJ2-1	CSVLAGVSEQFF	TGCAGCGTTTTAGCGGGAGTCTCTGAGCAGTTCTTC
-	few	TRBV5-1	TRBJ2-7	CASNKDSSSYEQYF	TGCGCCAGCAACAAAGACAGTAGCTCCTACGAGCAGTACTTC
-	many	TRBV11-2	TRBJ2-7	CASSWGYEQYF	TGTGCCAGCAGTTGGGGTTACGAGCAGTACTTC
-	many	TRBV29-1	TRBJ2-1	CSVVAGVEQFF	TGCAGCGTTGTGGCCGGGGTTGAGCAGTTCTTC
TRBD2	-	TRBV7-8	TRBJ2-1	CASTLSEREWYNEQFF	TGTGCCAGCACCCTTTCTGAGCGGGAATGGTACAATGAGCAGTTCTTC
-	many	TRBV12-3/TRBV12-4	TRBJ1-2	CASTNWGEPYGYTF	TGTGCCAGCACTAATTGGGGGGAACCCTATGGCTACACCTTC
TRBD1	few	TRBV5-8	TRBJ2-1	CASSQPGQGSRQFF	TGTGCCAGCAGCCAGCCGGGACAGGGGTCGCGGCAGTTCTTC
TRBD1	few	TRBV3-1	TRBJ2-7	CASSQDTGAYEQYF	TGTGCCAGCAGCCAAGATACAGGGGCCTACGAGCAGTACTTC
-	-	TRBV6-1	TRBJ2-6	CAPRVYFSGANVLTF	TGTGCCCCGCGGGTATATTTCTCTGGGGCCAACGTCCTGACTTTC
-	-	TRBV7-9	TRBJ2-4	CASSLEAGFSPQHIQYF	TGTGCCAGCAGCTTAGAGGCGGGGTTTAGTCCCCAGCACATTCAGTACTTC
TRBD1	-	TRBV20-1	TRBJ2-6	CSALDRSSGANVLTF	TGCAGTGCTCTGGACAGGAGCTCTGGGGCCAACGTCCTGACTTTC
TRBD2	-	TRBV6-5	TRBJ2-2	CASSYLGSGSGNTGELFF	TGTGCCAGCAGTTACTTGGGTAGCGGGAGTGGGAACACCGGGGAGCTGTTTTTT
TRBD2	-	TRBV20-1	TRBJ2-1	CSASLASGIRGNEQFF	TGCAGTGCTAGTTTGGCTAGCGGGATTCGCGGCAATGAGCAGTTCTTC
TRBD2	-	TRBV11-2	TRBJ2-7	CASSLEAGLAGGWQYF	TGTGCCAGCAGCTTAGAAGCGGGACTAGCGGGAGGTTGGCAGTACTTC
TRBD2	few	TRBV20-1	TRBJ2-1	CSAPPLAGGPYNEQFF	TGCAGTGCCCCACCTTTAGCGGGGGGCCCCTACAATGAGCAGTTCTTC
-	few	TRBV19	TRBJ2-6	CASSKPGIFSGANVLTF	TGTGCCAGTAGTAAGCCGGGGATCTTCTCTGGGGCCAACGTCCTGACTTTC
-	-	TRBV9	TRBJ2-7	CASSAQENYEQYF	TGTGCCAGCAGCGCTCAAGAAAACTACGAGCAGTACTTC
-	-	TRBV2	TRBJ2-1	CASSAVISYNEQFF	TGTGCCAGCAGTGCGGTAATCTCCTACAATGAGCAGTTCTTC
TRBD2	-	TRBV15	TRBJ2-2	CATSRTGLALYSDTGELFF	TGTGCCACCAGCCGAACGGGACTAGCCCTATACAGCGACACCGGGGAGCTGTTTTTT
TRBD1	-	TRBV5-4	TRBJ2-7	CASSRGQGLSSYEQYF	TGTGCCAGCAGCCGAGGACAGGGGCTGAGCTCCTACGAGCAGTACTTC
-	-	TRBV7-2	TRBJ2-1	CASSLGGVRYNEQFF	TGTGCCAGCAGCTTAGGAGGGGTGCGGTACAATGAGCAGTTCTTC